Given below is one T cell receptor (beta chain) in context. Method: immunoSEQ multiplex PCR; TCRdb's copy keeps in-frame clones and lacks some. The table records about 120,000 clones, about 90% of them present only once. These data come from a study of control samples from healthy donors and cancer patients. J lost 0 bases, V lost 6 bases, and 5 bases had no gene match. The CDR3 consists of 15 residues. Germline V gene sequence: CDR1 SEHNR, CDR2 FQNEAQ (reference sequence). Sequenced material: blood. This rearrangement joins TRBV7-9 to TRBJ1-1; 9 nucleotides line up with TRBD1. The source is a man aged 50 to 59 in good health. The CDR3 loop reads CASRLGQGMNTEAFF. The CDR3 DNA follows: TGTGCCAGCAGACTGGGACAGGGCATGAACACTGAAGCTTTCTTT. Filled out from reference TRBV7-9 and TRBJ1-1, the complete variable domain reads DTGVSQNPRHKITKRGQNVTFRCDPISEHNRLYWYRQTLGQGPEFLTYFQNEAQLEKSRLLSDRFSAERPKGSFSTLEIQRTEQGDSAMYLCASRLGQGMNTEAFFGQGTRLTVV.